The T cell receptor (beta chain) described here comes from a study of T cell responses to AZD1222 COVID-19 vaccine. Study-wide results and limits: Seropositive AZD1222 recipients at baseline numbered only five to seven. Regions 160-218 and 743-854 dominated among vaccine-associated CD4 TCRs spanning spike. Among the donors, most were white British and more were female, and clonal diversity was possibly underestimated. Repertoires were obtained only post-peak T cell response.

Regarding this clone: Its target is not known. One end of the junction varies from germline; a read error may be responsible.

The CDR3 is 13 amino acids. Germline-derived CDR1 and CDR2 are SNHLY and FYNNEI. TCRdb's copy holds only in-frame clones and misses some; the assay was immunoSEQ multiplex PCR. Of 130,000 to 150,000 clones in the sample, just over 90% were seen once. The TCR was taken from an adult in good health. This sample comprised peripheral blood, obtained on day 0 of MenACWY control vaccination. This rearrangement joins TRBV2 to TRBJ1-2, with TRBD1 as a possible D gene (6 bases). DNA of the CDR3: TGTGCCAGCAGCGCCCAGGGGTTCACACAGGGCGACTTC. Translating gives CASSAQGFTQGDF.